These 30 T cell receptor beta chains originate from one sample sequenced in a study of T cell repertoires in cytomegalovirus infection. One entry per CDR3 protein, called by TCRdb with MiXCR from the reads. The sample includes about 360,000 distinct CDR3 sequences, about a sixth of them seen just once. The sequencing input was PBMCs. The receptor set was obtained from a human donor in good health (CMV status not recorded). Some clones in this sample may be carry-over from other donors' samples.

The chain uses TRBV7-4 and TRBJ2-7, with 9 bases identical to TRBD1. Germline V gives CDR1 SGHVT, CDR2 SQSDAQ. This CDR3 is 15 amino acids long. The J segment lost 4 bases and the V segment lost 7 bases, leaving 11 bases of the junction unmatched. CDR3 sequence: CASTSRGTGSYEQYF. The CDR3 region has the DNA TGTGCCAGCACCTCCAGGGGGACAGGGTCATACGAGCAGTACTTC.

The rearrangement joins TRBV12-3 or TRBV12-4 to TRBJ2-5, with a weak D call TRBD1 (5 bases). This CDR3 spans 15 amino acids. V was pared by 4 bases and J by 7 bases, with 19 bases between. The CDR3 here is CASSSLGVKSGTQYF. The CDR3 nucleotides read TGTGCCAGCAGTTCCTTAGGGGTAAAGAGTGGGACCCAGTACTTC.

This clonotype occurred many times. V is TRBV7-2 and J is TRBJ2-3, with D tentatively TRBD1 (5 bases). Germline V gene sequence: CDR1 SGHTA, CDR2 FQGNSA. Trimming took 7 bases from V and 0 from J, leaving 20 bases between them. This CDR3 contains 17 residues. The CDR3 sequence is CASNRWGQASSTDTQYF. CDR3 coding DNA: TGTGCCAGCAACCGGTGGGGCCAGGCCTCTAGCACAGATACGCAGTATTTT.

V and J are TRBV4-3 and TRBJ2-3; no clear D. Trimming took 1 base from V and 3 from J, leaving 5 bases between them. Germline V CDR1 and CDR2: LGHNA, YSLEER. The CDR3 loop spans 13 amino acids. The CDR3 is CASSQAPTDTQYF. The CDR3 coding sequence is TGCGCCAGCAGCCAAGCACCAACAGATACGCAGTATTTT.

This clonotype was seen only a few times. V and J are TRBV12-3 or TRBV12-4 and TRBJ1-1; D is undetermined. Trimming stripped 6 bases from V and 3 bases from J, with 14 bases between. The CDR3 runs 14 residues. The DNA for the CDR3 is TGTGCCAGCAGGCTACTATTGTGGGACACTGAAGCTTTCTTT. Amino acids: CASRLLLWDTEAFF.

J is TRBJ2-1 and V is TRBV7-6; no firm D call. The CDR3 has 16 amino acids. V shed 1 base and J shed 3 bases, with 13 bases lying between them. Germline loops: CDR1 SGHVS, CDR2 FNYEAQ. This chain's CDR3 is CASSLVVYVGYNEQFF. CDR3 bases: TGTGCCAGCAGCTTAGTAGTCTATGTAGGCTACAATGAGCAGTTCTTC.

A remark on this clonotype: Just one base apart from a much larger clone, this may be a read error. The rearrangement links TRBV10-3 to TRBJ2-1; a possible D gene is TRBD1 (6 bases). V lost 5 bases and J 7 bases, leaving 12 bases between the germline ends. This CDR3 comprises 13 residues. Per germline, CDR1 ENHRY and CDR2 SYGVKD. This CDR3 is CAISPGQGNEQFF. CDR3 DNA: TGTGCCATCAGTCCGGGACAAGGGAATGAGCAGTTCTTC.

The chain combines TRBV7-6 with TRBJ2-5; D perhaps matches TRBD2 (6 bases). The CDR3 has 13 amino acids. CDR1 and CDR2 from the germline V gene are SGHVS and FNYEAQ. Trimming shortened V by 7 bases and J by 0 bases, and 9 bases separated the two germline ends. CDR3 in DNA: TGTGCCAGCATGGGCGGGAACCAAGAGACCCAGTACTTC. It is translated as CASMGGNQETQYF. Using reference TRBV7-6 and TRBJ2-5 for the parts outside the CDR3, the full variable domain is GAGVSQSPRYKVTKRGQDVALRCDPISGHVSLYWYRQALGQGPEFLTYFNYEAQQDKSGLPNDRFSAERPEGSISTLTIQRTEQRDSAMYRCASMGGNQETQYFGPGTRLLVL.

This clonotype has a count of ten or more. Written as DNA, the CDR3 is TGCAGTGCTAGAGATGGAAACCTCGGAAACACCATATATTTT. It is translated as CSARDGNLGNTIYF. The chain carries TRBV20-1 and TRBJ1-3; D is uncertain. Between the trimmed V and J ends, which lost 0 bases and 4 bases, there was a span of 10 bases. The germline V gene has CDR1 DFQATT and CDR2 SNEGSKA (reference sequence). There are 14 residues in the CDR3.

This clonotype has only a few counts. The gene calls are TRBV14 and TRBJ2-7; 9 positions match TRBD1. The CDR3 sequence is 16 residues long. CDR1 and CDR2 from the germline V gene are SGHDN and FVKESK. V trimming: 2 bases; J trimming: 3 bases; junction bases outside the gene matches: 8. CDR3: CASSQLGTGQGYEQYF. DNA for the CDR3: TGTGCCAGCAGCCAACTCGGGACAGGGCAGGGCTACGAGCAGTACTTC.

This clonotype was counted at least ten times. The V call is TRBV7-2, the J call TRBJ1-2; the D gene is possibly TRBD1 (6 bases). Germline assignment: CDR1 SGHTA and CDR2 FQGNSA. Between the trimmed V and J ends, which lost 6 bases and 2 bases, there was a span of 13 bases. The CDR3 contains 14 residues. The CDR3 sequence: CASSPPTGNYGYTF. For the CDR3, the DNA is TGTGCCAGCAGTCCTCCGACAGGAAACTATGGCTACACCTTC.

The V gene is TRBV10-3, the J gene TRBJ2-3, with TRBD2 identical over 8 bases. The CDR3 covers 16 residues. The trim removed 4 bases at V and 0 bases at J, leaving 6 bases unmatched. CDR1 is ENHRY and CDR2 is SYGVKD in the germline V gene. CDR3 in DNA: TGTGCCATCAGTGTAGTGGCGGGGGGCAGCACAGATACGCAGTATTTT. It encodes CAISVVAGGSTDTQYF.

In this sample, this clonotype turned up a few times. J is TRBJ2-1 and V is TRBV20-1, with D tentatively TRBD1 or TRBD2 (5 bases each). Germline lookup yields CDR1 DFQATT and CDR2 SNEGSKA (reference sequence). V was cut by 6 bases and J by 4 bases, with 19 bases left in between. The CDR3 covers 15 residues. The CDR3 DNA follows: TGCAGTGCCTTTATCCGGGACCTTTCTTACAATGAGCAGTTCTTC. It translates to CSAFIRDLSYNEQFF.

This clonotype was observed a handful of times. This chain links TRBV12-3 or TRBV12-4 with TRBJ1-3; D unclear. Trimming cost V 8 bases and J 1 base, with 12 bases left between them. The CDR3 sequence is 14 residues long. CDR3 residues: CASRPSLSGNTIYF. Written as DNA, the CDR3 is TGTGCCAGCCGCCCAAGCTTATCTGGAAACACCATATATTTT.

This clonotype was seen at least ten times. The V gene is TRBV7-2, the J gene TRBJ1-6; D is unclear. Germline assignment: CDR1 SGHTA and CDR2 FQGNSA. This CDR3 spans 14 amino acids. Trimming stripped 2 bases from V and 8 bases from J, with 10 bases between. In DNA form, the CDR3 reads TGTGCCAGCAGCTTAAGCCAGGACTATTCACCCCTCCACTTT. It is translated as CASSLSQDYSPLHF. Variable domain in full (rest from reference TRBV7-2 and TRBJ1-6): GAGVSQSPSNKVTEKGKDVELRCDPISGHTALYWYRQSLGQGLEFLIYFQGNSAPDKSGLPSDRFSAERTGGSVSTLTIQRTQQEDSAVYLCASSLSQDYSPLHFGNGTRLTVT.

The rearrangement uses TRBV14 and TRBJ1-1, with a weak D call TRBD1 (5 bases). The CDR3 length is 16 residues. The germline V and J ends were trimmed by 1 base and 4 bases, with 16 bases remaining between them. Germline V CDR1 and CDR2: SGHDN, FVKESK. The CDR3 bases are TGTGCCAGCAGCCAAGGATGGCCCAGGGTGAGCACTGAAGCTTTCTTT. Translation: CASSQGWPRVSTEAFF.

This clonotype was counted between two and nine times. V and J are TRBV11-2 and TRBJ1-1; D is unresolved. This CDR3 has 13 residues. Trimming stripped 5 bases from V and 9 bases from J, with 16 bases between. Germline loops: CDR1 SGHAT, CDR2 FQNNGV. DNA for the CDR3: TGTGCCAGCAGCCCCGAAGGACCGGCAAAAGCTTTCTTT. It yields the protein CASSPEGPAKAFF.

V gene TRBV6-5 combines with J gene TRBJ1-1, with D maybe TRBD1 (5 bases). V dropped 4 bases and J dropped 4 bases, with 16 bases sitting between them. The CDR3 consists of 15 residues. Germline CDR1 MNHEY, CDR2 SVGAGI. In nucleotides, the CDR3 is TGTGCCAGCAGTTTCTCAGGGCCGAGGAGCACTGAAGCTTTCTTT. This encodes CASSFSGPRSTEAFF.

This clonotype was found many times. The chain recombines TRBV12-3 or TRBV12-4 with TRBJ1-1, with a weak D call TRBD1 (6 bases). The length of the CDR3 is 14 residues. V lost 8 bases and J 1 base, leaving 14 bases between the germline ends. The CDR3 DNA reads as TGTGCCAGCGGGCAACAGGGTCCGAACACTGAAGCTTTCTTT. Encoded protein: CASGQQGPNTEAFF.

The chain links TRBV7-9 to TRBJ2-2; D may be TRBD1 (5 bases). The CDR3 loop spans 16 amino acids. Looked up from germline, CDR1 is SEHNR and CDR2 is FQNEAQ (reference sequence). V gave up 4 bases and J gave up 3 bases, with 15 bases separating them. Here the CDR3 reads CASSYLQVADTGELFF. In DNA, the CDR3 is TGTGCCAGCAGCTACCTACAGGTCGCTGACACCGGGGAGCTGTTTTTT.

This clonotype was observed many times. J is TRBJ1-1 and V is TRBV5-1; 7 bases map to TRBD1. Losses at the gene ends were 4 bases for V and 3 bases for J; bases not matched to a gene: 6. The CDR3 runs to 14 residues. The germline V gene encodes CDR1 SGHRS and CDR2 YFSETQ. CDR3: CASSVTGTHTEAFF. The CDR3 DNA reads as TGCGCCAGCAGCGTGACAGGGACCCACACTGAAGCTTTCTTT.

This chain uses TRBV12-3 or TRBV12-4 with TRBJ1-1, with 8 bases identical to TRBD1. The trim removed 10 bases at V and 6 bases at J, leaving 10 bases unmatched. The CDR3 totals 13 residues. The CDR3 region is CANRTTGDPEAFF. CDR3 nucleotides: TGTGCCAACAGGACGACAGGGGACCCTGAAGCTTTCTTT.

This clonotype came up many times. The chain combines TRBV7-9 with TRBJ2-7; 8 nucleotides align to TRBD1. V lost 5 bases, J lost 7 bases, and 10 bases stayed unmatched. The CDR3 runs to 14 residues. Germline-derived CDR1 and CDR2 are SEHNR and FQNEAQ (reference sequence). The CDR3 nucleotides are TGTGCCAGCAGCCTGGACAGGGTATTCGATGAGCAGTACTTC. Translation gives CASSLDRVFDEQYF.

Here the CDR3 reads CASSAENTEAFF. In DNA, the CDR3 is TGTGCCAGCAGTGCGGAGAACACTGAAGCTTTCTTT. V usage is TRBV27 and J usage is TRBJ1-1; D not resolved. Looked up from germline, CDR1 is MNHEY and CDR2 is SMNVEV (reference sequence). The CDR3 contains 12 residues. The V and J ends lost 5 bases and 1 base respectively, with 5 bases between them.

The J gene is TRBJ2-1, the V gene TRBV4-1, with 10 bases fitting TRBD2. The CDR3 runs to 17 residues. Looked up from germline, CDR1 is MGHRA and CDR2 is YSYEKL. V gave up 2 bases and J gave up 0 bases; unmatched junction bases: 4. The CDR3 here is CASSQTERGGSYNEQFF. The CDR3 DNA follows: TGCGCCAGCAGCCAAACCGAGCGGGGGGGCTCCTACAATGAGCAGTTCTTC.

There are many counts of this clonotype. This chain connects TRBV6-5 to TRBJ2-7; TRBD2 matches at 8 bases. This CDR3 has 13 amino acids. V dropped 7 bases and J dropped 2; count of bases not matched to a gene: 4. The germline gives CDR1 MNHEY, CDR2 SVGAGI. CDR3 sequence: CASTKREPYEQYF. CDR3 nucleotides: TGTGCCAGCACAAAGCGGGAGCCCTACGAGCAGTACTTC.

This clonotype has a count of ten or more. The genes are TRBV7-9 and TRBJ2-7, with D tentatively TRBD1 or TRBD2 (5 bases each). The germline V gene has CDR1 SEHNR and CDR2 FQNEAQ (reference sequence). V lost 7 bases to trimming and J lost 2 bases, with 15 bases between them. This CDR3 contains 14 residues. For the CDR3, the DNA is TGTGCCAGCACCGAGGCCATGGGGGCCTACGAGCAGTACTTC. Translation gives CASTEAMGAYEQYF.

J is TRBJ2-5 and V is TRBV20-1; D perhaps matches TRBD2 (7 bases). Per the germline V gene, CDR1 is DFQATT and CDR2 is SNEGSKA (reference sequence). This CDR3 comprises 14 residues. The germline V and J ends were trimmed by 3 bases and 5 bases, with 16 bases remaining between them. CDR3 sequence reads: CSASKSRGAETQYF. CDR3 in DNA: TGCAGTGCTAGTAAATCCCGGGGGGCCGAGACCCAGTACTTC.

The chain has TRBV5-6 and TRBJ1-4; no definite D call. This CDR3 region has 15 residues. Germline assignment: CDR1 SGHDT and CDR2 YYEEEE. The ends were cut back, 2 bases at V and 1 base at J, with 9 bases in the middle. In nucleotides, the CDR3 is TGTGCCAGCAGCTTAACGGACGGAACTAATGAAAAACTGTTTTTT. Its translation: CASSLTDGTNEKLFF.

The chain employs TRBV20-1 and TRBJ2-1, with unresolved D. This CDR3 has 13 amino acids. Germline CDR1 and CDR2: DFQATT and SNEGSKA (reference sequence). V lost 6 bases to trimming and J lost 0 bases, with 9 bases between them. CDR3 in amino acids: CSAEFSSYNEQFF. The CDR3 region has the DNA TGCAGTGCCGAGTTCAGCTCCTACAATGAGCAGTTCTTC.